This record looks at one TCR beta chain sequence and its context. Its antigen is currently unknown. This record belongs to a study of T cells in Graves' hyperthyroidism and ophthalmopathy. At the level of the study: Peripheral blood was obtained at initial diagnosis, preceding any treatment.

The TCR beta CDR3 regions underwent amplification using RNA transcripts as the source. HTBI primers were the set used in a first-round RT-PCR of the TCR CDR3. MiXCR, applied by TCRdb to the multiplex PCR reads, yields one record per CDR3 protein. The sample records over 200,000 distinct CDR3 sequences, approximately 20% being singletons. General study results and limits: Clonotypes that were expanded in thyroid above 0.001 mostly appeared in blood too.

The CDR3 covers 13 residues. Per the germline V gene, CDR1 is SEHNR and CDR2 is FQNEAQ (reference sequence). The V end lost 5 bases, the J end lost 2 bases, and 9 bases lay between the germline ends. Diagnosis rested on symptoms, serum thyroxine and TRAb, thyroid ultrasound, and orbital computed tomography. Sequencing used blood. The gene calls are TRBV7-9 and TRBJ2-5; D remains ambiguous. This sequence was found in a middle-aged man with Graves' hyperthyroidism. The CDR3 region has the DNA TGTGCCAGCAGCCCCGCGGTGCAAGAGACCCAGTACTTC. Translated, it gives CASSPAVQETQYF.